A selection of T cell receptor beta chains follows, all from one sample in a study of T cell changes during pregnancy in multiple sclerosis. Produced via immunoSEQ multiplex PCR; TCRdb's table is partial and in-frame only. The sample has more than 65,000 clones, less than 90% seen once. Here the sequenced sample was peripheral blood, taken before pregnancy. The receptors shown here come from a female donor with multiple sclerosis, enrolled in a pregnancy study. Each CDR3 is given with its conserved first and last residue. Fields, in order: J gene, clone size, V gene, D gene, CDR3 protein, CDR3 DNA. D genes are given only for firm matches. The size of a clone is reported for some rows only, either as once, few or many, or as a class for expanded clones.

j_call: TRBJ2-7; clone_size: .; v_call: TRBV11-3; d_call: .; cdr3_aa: CASSLDIDSYEQYF; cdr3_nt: TGTGCCAGCAGCTTAGATATAGATTCCTACGAGCAGTACTTC
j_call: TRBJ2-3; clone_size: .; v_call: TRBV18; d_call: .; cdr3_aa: CASSPSTGHTDTQYF; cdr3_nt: TGTGCCAGCTCACCGAGTACAGGACACACAGATACGCAGTATTTT
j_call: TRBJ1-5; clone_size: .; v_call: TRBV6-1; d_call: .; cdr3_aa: CASSDRENQPQHF; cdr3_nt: TGTGCCAGCAGTGATAGAGAGAATCAGCCCCAGCATTTT
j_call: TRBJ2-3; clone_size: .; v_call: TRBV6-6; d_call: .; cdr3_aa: CASSYSVQEGSQYF; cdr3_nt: TGTGCCAGCAGTTACTCTGTGCAGGAGGGATCACAGTATTTT
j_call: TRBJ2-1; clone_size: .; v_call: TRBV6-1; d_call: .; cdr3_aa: CASGRTGIGNEQFF; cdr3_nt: TGTGCCAGCGGACGAACAGGGATTGGCAATGAGCAGTTCTTC
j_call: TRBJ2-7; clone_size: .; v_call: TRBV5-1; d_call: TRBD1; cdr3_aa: CASSPGTASYEQYF; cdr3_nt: TGCGCCAGCAGCCCGGGGACAGCTAGCTACGAGCAGTACTTC
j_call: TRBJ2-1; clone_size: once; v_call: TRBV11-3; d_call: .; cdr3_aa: CASSLDGQGYYNEQFF; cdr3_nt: TGTGCCAGCAGCTTAGACGGGCAGGGATATTACAATGAGCAGTTCTTC
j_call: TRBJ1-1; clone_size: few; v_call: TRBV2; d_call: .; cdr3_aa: CASTMRAGLNTEAFF; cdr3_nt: TGTGCCAGCACAATGAGGGCTGGTCTGAACACTGAAGCTTTCTTT
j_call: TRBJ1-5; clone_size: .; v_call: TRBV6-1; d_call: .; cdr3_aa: CASSERGRDNQPQHF; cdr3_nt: TGTGCCAGCAGTGAACGGGGGAGAGACAATCAGCCCCAGCATTTT
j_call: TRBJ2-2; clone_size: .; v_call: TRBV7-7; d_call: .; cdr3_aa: CASSLAGHRTTPNTGELFF; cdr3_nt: TGTGCCAGCAGCTTAGCGGGACACAGGACAACTCCGAACACCGGGGAGCTGTTTTTT
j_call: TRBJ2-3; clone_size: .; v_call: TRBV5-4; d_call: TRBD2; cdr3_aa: CASSSAGGPDTQYF; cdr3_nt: TGTGCCAGCAGCTCCGCGGGGGGCCCAGATACGCAGTATTTT
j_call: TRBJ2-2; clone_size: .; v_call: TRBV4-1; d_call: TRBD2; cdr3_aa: CASSDSGSNTGELFF; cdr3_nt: TGCGCCAGCAGTGACAGCGGGAGTAACACCGGGGAGCTGTTTTTT
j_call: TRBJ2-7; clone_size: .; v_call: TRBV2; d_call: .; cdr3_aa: CASSEVPWTPPYEQYF; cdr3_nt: TGTGCCAGCAGTGAAGTTCCTTGGACACCCCCCTACGAGCAGTACTTC
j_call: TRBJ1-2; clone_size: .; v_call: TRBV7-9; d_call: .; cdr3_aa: CASSENSVF; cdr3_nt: TGTGCCAGCAGCGAGAACTCCGTCTTC